This T cell receptor beta chain was obtained from a study of shared clonotypes between healthy human individuals. Trimming stripped 2 bases from V and 0 bases from J, with 5 bases between. This CDR3 contains 14 residues. CDR1 is SGHAT and CDR2 is FQNNGV in the germline V gene. The assay used deep level. The protocol was immunoSEQ multiplex PCR, while the TCRdb copy is restricted to in-frame clones and leaves out a portion. The sample lists a few million clones; roughly 93% were seen once. This TCR came from a man younger than 35 in good health. Some clones in this sample may be carry-over from other donors' samples. Sequenced input: naive CD4+ T cells from PBMCs. The subset is: CD45RA+ positively selected. J is TRBJ1-5 and V is TRBV11-2; D not resolved. Here the CDR3 DNA reads TGTGCCAGCAGCTTATATAATAGCAATCAGCCCCAGCATTTT. Amino acid sequence: CASSLYNSNQPQHF.